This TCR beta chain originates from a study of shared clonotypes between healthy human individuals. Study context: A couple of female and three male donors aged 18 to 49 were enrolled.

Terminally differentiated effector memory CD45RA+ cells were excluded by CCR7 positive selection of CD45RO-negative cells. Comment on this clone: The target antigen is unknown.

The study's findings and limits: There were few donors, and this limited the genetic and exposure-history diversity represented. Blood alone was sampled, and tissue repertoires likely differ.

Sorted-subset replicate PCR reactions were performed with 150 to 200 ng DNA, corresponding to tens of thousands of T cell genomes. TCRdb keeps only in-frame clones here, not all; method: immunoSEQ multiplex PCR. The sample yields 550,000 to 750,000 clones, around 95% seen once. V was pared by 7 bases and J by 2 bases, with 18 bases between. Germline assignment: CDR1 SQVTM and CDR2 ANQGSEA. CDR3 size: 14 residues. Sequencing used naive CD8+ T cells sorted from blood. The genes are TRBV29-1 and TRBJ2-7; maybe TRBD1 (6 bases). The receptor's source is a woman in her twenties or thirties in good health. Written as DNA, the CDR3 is TGCAGCGCCCAGGACAGAGATACGACCTACGAGCAGTACTTC. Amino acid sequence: CSAQDRDTTYEQYF.